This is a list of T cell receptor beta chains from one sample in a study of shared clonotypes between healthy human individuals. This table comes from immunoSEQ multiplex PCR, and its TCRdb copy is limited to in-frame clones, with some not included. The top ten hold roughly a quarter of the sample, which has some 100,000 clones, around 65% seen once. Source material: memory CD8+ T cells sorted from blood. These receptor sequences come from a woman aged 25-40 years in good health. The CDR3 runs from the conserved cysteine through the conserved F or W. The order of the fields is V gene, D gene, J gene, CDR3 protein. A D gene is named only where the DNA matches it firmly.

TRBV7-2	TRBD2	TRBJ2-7	CASSLAALAATYEQYF
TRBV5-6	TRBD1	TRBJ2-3	CASSPQGAFTDTQYF
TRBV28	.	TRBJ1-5	CASSPREWYGNQPQHF
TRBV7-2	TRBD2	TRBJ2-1	CASSPQTSGFYNEQFF
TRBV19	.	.	CASSIGPGPYEQYF
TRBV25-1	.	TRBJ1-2	CASSVGKTYGYTF
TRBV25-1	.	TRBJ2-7	CASSEYGGEGGYEQYF
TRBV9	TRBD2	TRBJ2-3	CASSVGSGSDTADTQYF
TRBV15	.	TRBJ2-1	CATSREAAEQFF
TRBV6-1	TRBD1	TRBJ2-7	CASSESGTGGYEQYF
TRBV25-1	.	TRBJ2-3	CASSETTGTSTDTQYF
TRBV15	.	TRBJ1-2	CATSRYQGTLVYGYTF
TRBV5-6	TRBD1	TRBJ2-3	CASSLGRGRDTQYF
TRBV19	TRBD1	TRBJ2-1	CASSTRDSFLYNEQFF
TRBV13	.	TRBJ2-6	CASSLIWGSGTAGANVLTF
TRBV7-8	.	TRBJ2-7	CASSSPLNSVSSYEQYF
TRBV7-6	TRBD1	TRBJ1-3	CASSPIRGGADSSGNTIYF
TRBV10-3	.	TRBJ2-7	CASSYSAGSSYEQYF
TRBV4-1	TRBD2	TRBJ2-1	CASSQDPPSGASYNEQFF
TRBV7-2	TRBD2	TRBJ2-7	CASSSSSGRCSYEQYF
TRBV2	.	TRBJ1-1	CASKKGLGVTNTEAFF
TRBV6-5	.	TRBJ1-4	CASRGWRLFF
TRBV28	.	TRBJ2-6	CASSLGGRSGANVLTF
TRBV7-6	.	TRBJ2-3	CASSLGWGSARRGTDTQYF
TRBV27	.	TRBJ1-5	CASSLVNGAFNQPQHF
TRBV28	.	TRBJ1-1	CASSSLLEAFF
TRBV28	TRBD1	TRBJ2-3	CASSLPTGEADTQYF
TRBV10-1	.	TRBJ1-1	CASSETDGNTEAFF
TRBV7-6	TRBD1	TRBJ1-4	CASSGGTATNEKLFF
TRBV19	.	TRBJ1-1	CASSIDFGGEANTEAFF
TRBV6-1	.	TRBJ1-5	CASSDQTGNQPQHF
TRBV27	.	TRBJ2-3	CASSLERATDTQYF
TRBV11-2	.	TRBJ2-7	CASSRWTYEQYF
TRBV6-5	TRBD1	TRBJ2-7	CASSYPSGQGTYEQYF
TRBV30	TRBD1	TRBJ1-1	CAWGTGMNTEAFF
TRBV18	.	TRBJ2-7	CASSPSRVYEQYF